This TCR beta chain is from a study of T cell responses to AZD1222 COVID-19 vaccine. The study's findings and limits: Donors, mostly white British, included more females; clonal diversity was possibly underestimated. Elevations in Spike-specific TCR breadth and depth followed administration of two AZD1222 doses.

Points on this clone: Its specificity is unknown.

Libraries were prepared by immunoSEQ multiplex PCR; TCRdb keeps only in-frame clonotypes and omits some of them. The data contain about 120,000 clones, roughly 90% of them singletons. The source is an adult in good health. This sample comprised peripheral blood, obtained on day 0 of AZD1222 vaccination.

CDR3 residues: CASSLDRYGYTF. In nucleotides, the CDR3 is TGTGCCAGCAGTCTTGACCGCTATGGCTACACCTTC. The rearrangement joins TRBV6-5 to TRBJ1-2, with D uncertain. Germline V CDR1 and CDR2: MNHEY, SVGAGI. The CDR3 has 12 amino acids. The V gene lost 5 bases and the J gene lost 4 bases, with 8 bases spanning the gap.